Presented here are 14 T cell receptor beta chains from one specimen sequenced in a study of beta chain features in type 1 diabetes. Reverse transcribing all isolated RNA meant expressed TCRB transcripts were sequenced. The repertoire was sequenced with immunoSEQ multiplex PCR; TCRdb's copy has only in-frame clones and lacks some. The sample consists of roughly 370,000 clones, about 15% of them appearing once. Material: naive CD4+ T cells from blood. These receptors were obtained from a man in his thirties or forties in good health.

The chain carries TRBV9 and TRBJ1-1; 9 nucleotides match TRBD1. The CDR3 is made up of 14 amino acids. CDR1 is SGDLS, CDR2 YYNGEE, per germline. Germline trimming cut 3 bases from V and 6 bases from J; bases unmatched to any gene: 6. The chain's CDR3 is CASSDGTGISEAFF. CDR3 coding DNA: TGTGCCAGCAGCGATGGGACAGGGATTTCTGAAGCTTTCTTT. Looking up the rest from reference TRBV9 and TRBJ1-1 gives the full variable domain: DSGVTQTPKHLITATGQRVTLRCSPRSGDLSVYWYQQSLDQGLQFLIQYYNGEERAKGNILERFSAQQFPDLHSELNLSSLELGDSALYFCASSDGTGISEAFFGQGTRLTVV.

This clone was picked up one time. The chain carries TRBV30 and TRBJ2-2, with D unclear. There are 16 residues in the CDR3. Deletions cut 2 bases from V and 2 bases from J, with 15 bases between. CDR1 GTSNPN and CDR2 SVGIG come from the germline V gene (reference sequence). Here the CDR3 reads CAWSRRRPSNTGELFF. CDR3 in DNA: TGTGCCTGGAGTAGACGACGACCGTCTAACACCGGGGAGCTGTTTTTT.

This clone was detected a few times. The genes are TRBV4-3 and TRBJ2-1; no clear D. The CDR3 has 13 residues. CDR1 and CDR2 (germline): LGHNA, YSLEER. V shed 1 base and J shed 8 bases, with 9 bases lying between them. CDR3 residues: CASSQVPSYEQFF. CDR3 DNA: TGCGCCAGCAGCCAAGTCCCCAGCTATGAGCAGTTCTTC.

The DNA for the CDR3 is TGTGCCAGCAGCGTCAGGCGGGGACTAGCGCCGAATGAGCAGTTCTTC. Translated: CASSVRRGLAPNEQFF. V is TRBV9 and J is TRBJ2-1, with 10 bases fitting TRBD2. CDR3 length: 16 residues. J gave up 7 bases and V 2 bases, and 9 bases lay outside the gene matches. The germline CDR1 and CDR2 sequences are SGDLS and YYNGEE.

The gene calls are TRBV9 and TRBJ2-3; the match to TRBD2 covers 11 bases. After removal of 0 bases from V and 4 bases from J, the junction contained 4 bases not matched to a gene. Germline V gene sequence: CDR1 SGDLS, CDR2 YYNGEE. This CDR3 is built from 16 residues. The DNA for the CDR3 is TGTGCCAGCAGCGTAGATAGCGGGGGGGCCCCAGATACGCAGTATTTT. Encoded protein: CASSVDSGGAPDTQYF.

This clone was seen a few times. The chain couples TRBV10-3 to TRBJ2-1; D uncertain. Trimming removed 5 bases at V and 5 bases at J, with 10 bases between. The CDR3 is 13 amino acids. Germline V lookup: CDR1 ENHRY, CDR2 SYGVKD. CDR3 nucleotides: TGTGCCATCAGTTTAGGCCTCGACAATGAGCAGTTCTTC. It translates to CAISLGLDNEQFF.

This clone was counted between two and nine times. This sequence joins TRBV7-9 and TRBJ2-4, with D possibly being TRBD2 (6 bases). Germline values: CDR1 SEHNR, CDR2 FQNEAQ (reference sequence). The CDR3 sequence is 16 residues long. V was shortened by 4 bases and J by 6 bases, with 19 bases between the two germline ends. The chain's CDR3 is CASSSDPGARRNIQYF. The CDR3 DNA reads TGTGCCAGCAGCTCGGACCCGGGAGCGCGCCGAAACATTCAGTACTTC.

The rearrangement joins TRBV7-8 to TRBJ2-1; perhaps D is TRBD1 or TRBD2 (5 bases each). V was shortened by 0 bases and J by 7 bases, with 13 bases between the two germline ends. The CDR3 is 15 amino acids. The germline gives CDR1 SGHVS, CDR2 FQNEAQ. The CDR3 spells CASSLAGVRENEQFF. CDR3 DNA: TGTGCCAGCAGCTTAGCAGGGGTTAGGGAGAATGAGCAGTTCTTC.

On this clone itself: The sample carries other DNA sequences with the same CDR3. The chain recombines TRBV20-1 with TRBJ2-7; D possibly corresponds to TRBD2 (7 bases). Germline V gene data show CDR1 as DFQATT and CDR2 as SNEGSKA (reference sequence). V was shortened by 3 bases and J by 7 bases, with 10 bases between the two germline ends. CDR3 size: 11 residues. In nucleotides, the CDR3 is TGCAGTGCTAGGGGGGGGCATGAGCAGTACTTC. Its protein is CSARGGHEQYF.

This clone appeared a few times. The chain uses TRBV11-2 and TRBJ2-7, with D tentatively TRBD2 (5 bases). The CDR3 is made up of 11 amino acids. V shed 5 bases and J shed 4 bases, with 6 bases lying between them. CDR1 SGHAT and CDR2 FQNNGV come from the germline V gene. This CDR3 is CASSTGYEQYF. The CDR3, as DNA: TGTGCCAGCAGCACGGGGTACGAGCAGTACTTC. The entire variable domain, with the rest obtained from reference TRBV11-2 and TRBJ2-7, is as follows: EAGVAQSPRYKIIEKRQSVAFWCNPISGHATLYWYQQILGQGPKLLIQFQNNGVVDDSQLPKDRFSAERLKGVDSTLKIQPAKLEDSAVYLCASSTGYEQYFGPGTRLTVT.

V and J are TRBV2 and TRBJ2-1, with 7 bases lining up with TRBD2. Looked up from germline, CDR1 is SNHLY and CDR2 is FYNNEI. The CDR3 is 13 amino acids. V was pared by 7 bases and J by 3 bases, with 3 bases of the junction left unmatched. CDR3 protein: CASILAVYNEQFF. DNA for the CDR3: TGTGCCAGCATCCTAGCGGTCTACAATGAGCAGTTCTTC.

This clone has a handful of counts. This chain connects TRBV18 to TRBJ1-2; D possibly corresponds to TRBD1 (6 bases). The germline V gene has CDR1 KGHSH and CDR2 LQKENI. The CDR3 spans 14 residues. The V gene lost 2 bases and the J gene lost 5 bases, with 12 bases spanning the gap. The CDR3 DNA reads TGTGCCAGCTCACCAGGGGGCGAAGGATATGGCTACACCTTC. Its protein product is CASSPGGEGYGYTF.

This clone has a handful of counts. The CDR3 DNA sequence: TGTGCCAGCAGCCGCACAGGGGCAACTAATGAAAAACTGTTTTTT. Translation: CASSRTGATNEKLFF. The genes are TRBV11-2 and TRBJ1-4; 7 bases are shared with TRBD1. The CDR3 has 15 residues. V lost 5 bases to trimming and J lost 0 bases; unmatched junction nucleotides: 3. CDR1 SGHAT and CDR2 FQNNGV come from the germline V gene.

The rearrangement links TRBV7-2 to TRBJ2-7; 8 positions agree with TRBD1. The CDR3 is 14 residues long. Germline CDR1 SGHTA, CDR2 FQGNSA. J lost 4 bases, V lost 5 bases, and 7 bases had no gene match. DNA for the CDR3: TGTGCCAGCAGCCATAGGACAGGGCCGTACGAGCAGTACGTC. Protein: CASSHRTGPYEQYV.